The TCR beta chain described here comes from a study of blood T cell repertoires in COVID-19. Trimming took 5 bases from V and 4 from J; bases not matched to a gene: 5. The germline CDR1 and CDR2 sequences are SEHNR and FQNEAQ (reference sequence). CDR3 length: 14 residues. The protocol was immunoSEQ multiplex PCR, while the TCRdb copy is restricted to in-frame clones and leaves out a portion. Of about 97,000 clones in the sample, roughly 92% are singletons; the top ten hold less than 2%. This receptor was identified in a woman in her forties or fifties with COVID-19, enrolled during active disease. The gene calls are TRBV7-9 and TRBJ1-2; 9 nucleotides agree with TRBD1. Input material: peripheral blood. The CDR3 is CASSPTGGGYGYTF. The CDR3 DNA reads TGTGCCAGCAGCCCTACAGGGGGCGGCTATGGCTACACCTTC.